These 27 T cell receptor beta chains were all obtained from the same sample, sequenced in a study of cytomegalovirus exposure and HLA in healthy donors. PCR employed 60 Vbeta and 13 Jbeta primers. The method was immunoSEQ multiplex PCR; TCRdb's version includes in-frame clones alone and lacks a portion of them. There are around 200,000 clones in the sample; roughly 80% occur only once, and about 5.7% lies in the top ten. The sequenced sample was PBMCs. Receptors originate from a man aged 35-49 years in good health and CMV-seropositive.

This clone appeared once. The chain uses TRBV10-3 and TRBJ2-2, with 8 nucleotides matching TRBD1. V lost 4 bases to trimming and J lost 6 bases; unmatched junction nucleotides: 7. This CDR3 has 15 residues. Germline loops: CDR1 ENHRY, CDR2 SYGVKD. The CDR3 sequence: CAISGAGGESGELFF. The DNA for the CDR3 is TGTGCCATCAGTGGGGCAGGGGGCGAGTCCGGGGAGCTGTTTTTT.

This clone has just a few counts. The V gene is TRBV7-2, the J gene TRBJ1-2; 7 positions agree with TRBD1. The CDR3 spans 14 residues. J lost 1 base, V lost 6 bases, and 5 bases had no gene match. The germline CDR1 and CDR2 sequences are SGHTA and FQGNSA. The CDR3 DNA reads TGTGCCAGCAGACCGGACAGGAGTAACTATGGCTACACCTTC. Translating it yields CASRPDRSNYGYTF.

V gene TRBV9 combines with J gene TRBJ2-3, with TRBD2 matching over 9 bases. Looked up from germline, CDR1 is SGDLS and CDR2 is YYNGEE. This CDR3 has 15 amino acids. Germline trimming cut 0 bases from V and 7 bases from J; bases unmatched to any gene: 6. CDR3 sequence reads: CASSVVGTSLNTQYF. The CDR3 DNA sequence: TGTGCCAGCAGCGTAGTCGGGACTAGCCTAAATACGCAGTATTTT.

CDR3 DNA sequence: TGTGCCATCAGTGGAGGGGGAAATTCACCCCTCCACTTT. It encodes CAISGGGNSPLHF. The chain recombines TRBV10-3 with TRBJ1-6; D perhaps matches TRBD1 (6 bases). Between the trimmed V and J ends, which lost 4 bases and 7 bases, there was a span of 8 bases. There are 13 residues in the CDR3. CDR1 ENHRY and CDR2 SYGVKD come from the germline V gene.

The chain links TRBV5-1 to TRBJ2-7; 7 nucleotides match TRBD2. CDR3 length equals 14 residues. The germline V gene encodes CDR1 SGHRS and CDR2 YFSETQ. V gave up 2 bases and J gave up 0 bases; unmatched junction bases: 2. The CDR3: CASSLAGFSYEQYF. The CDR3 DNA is TGCGCCAGCAGCTTAGCGGGATTCTCCTACGAGCAGTACTTC.

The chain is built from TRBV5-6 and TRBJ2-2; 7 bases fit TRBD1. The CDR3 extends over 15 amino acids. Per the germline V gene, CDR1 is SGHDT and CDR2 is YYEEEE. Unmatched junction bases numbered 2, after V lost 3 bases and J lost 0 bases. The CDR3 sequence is CASSWDSPNTGELFF. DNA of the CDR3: TGTGCCAGCAGCTGGGACAGCCCGAACACCGGGGAGCTGTTTTTT.

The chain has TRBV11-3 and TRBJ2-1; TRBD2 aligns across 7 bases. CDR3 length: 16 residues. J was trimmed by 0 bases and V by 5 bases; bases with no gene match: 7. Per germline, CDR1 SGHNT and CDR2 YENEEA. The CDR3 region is CASSPKAGFSYNEQFF. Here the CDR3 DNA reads TGTGCCAGCAGCCCGAAAGCGGGGTTCTCCTACAATGAGCAGTTCTTC.

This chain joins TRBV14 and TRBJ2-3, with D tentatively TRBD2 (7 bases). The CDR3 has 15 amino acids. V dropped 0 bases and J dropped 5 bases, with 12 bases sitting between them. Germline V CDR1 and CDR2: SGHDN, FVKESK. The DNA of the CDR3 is TGTGCCAGCAGCCAAGACGCGGGGGCAGGAGATACGCAGTATTTT. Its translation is CASSQDAGAGDTQYF.

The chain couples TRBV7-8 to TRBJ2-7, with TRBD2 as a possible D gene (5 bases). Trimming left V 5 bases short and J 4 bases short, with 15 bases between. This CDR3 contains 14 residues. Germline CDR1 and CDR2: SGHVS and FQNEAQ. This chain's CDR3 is CASSERTGNYEQYF. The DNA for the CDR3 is TGTGCCAGCAGCGAACGGACTGGAAATTACGAGCAGTACTTC.

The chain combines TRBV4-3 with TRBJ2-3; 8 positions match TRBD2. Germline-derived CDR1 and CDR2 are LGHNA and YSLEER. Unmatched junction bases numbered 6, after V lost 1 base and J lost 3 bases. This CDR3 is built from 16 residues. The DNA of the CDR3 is TGCGCCAGCAGCCAAGGAGCGGGGGTCGGAACAGATACGCAGTATTTT. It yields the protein CASSQGAGVGTDTQYF.

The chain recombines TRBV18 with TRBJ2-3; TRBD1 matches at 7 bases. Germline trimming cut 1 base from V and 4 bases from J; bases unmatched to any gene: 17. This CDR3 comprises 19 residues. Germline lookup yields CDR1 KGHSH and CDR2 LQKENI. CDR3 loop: CASSPRKARRGGIADTQYF. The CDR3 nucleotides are TGTGCCAGCTCACCACGGAAGGCTAGAAGAGGGGGCATTGCAGATACGCAGTATTTT.

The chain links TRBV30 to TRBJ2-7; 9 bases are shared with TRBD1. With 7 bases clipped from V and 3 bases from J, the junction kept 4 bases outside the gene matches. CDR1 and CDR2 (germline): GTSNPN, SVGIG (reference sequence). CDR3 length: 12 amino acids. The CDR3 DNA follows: TGTGCCTCCGGGACAGGGATCTACGAGCAGTACTTC. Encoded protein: CASGTGIYEQYF.

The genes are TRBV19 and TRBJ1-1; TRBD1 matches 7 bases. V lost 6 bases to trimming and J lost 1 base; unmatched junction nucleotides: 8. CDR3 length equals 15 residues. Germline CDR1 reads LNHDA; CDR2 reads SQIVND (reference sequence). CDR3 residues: CASRILTGENTEAFF. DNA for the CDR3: TGTGCCAGTAGGATCCTCACAGGGGAGAACACTGAAGCTTTCTTT. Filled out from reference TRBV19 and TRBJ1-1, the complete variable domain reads DGGITQSPKYLFRKEGQNVTLSCEQNLNHDAMYWYRQDPGQGLRLIYYSQIVNDFQKGDIAEGYSVSREKKESFPLTVTSAQKNPTAFYLCASRILTGENTEAFFGQGTRLTVV.

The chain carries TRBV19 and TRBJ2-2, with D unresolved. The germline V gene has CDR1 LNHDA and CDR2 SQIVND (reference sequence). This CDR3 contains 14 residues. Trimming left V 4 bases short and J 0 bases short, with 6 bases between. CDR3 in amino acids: CASSTATNTGELFF. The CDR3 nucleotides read TGTGCCAGTAGTACCGCGACGAACACCGGGGAGCTGTTTTTT.

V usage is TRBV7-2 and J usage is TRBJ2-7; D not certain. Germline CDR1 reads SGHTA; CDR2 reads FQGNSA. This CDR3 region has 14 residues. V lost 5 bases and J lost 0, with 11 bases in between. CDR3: CASSTPGRSYEQYF. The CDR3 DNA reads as TGTGCCAGCAGCACCCCAGGCCGCTCCTACGAGCAGTACTTC.

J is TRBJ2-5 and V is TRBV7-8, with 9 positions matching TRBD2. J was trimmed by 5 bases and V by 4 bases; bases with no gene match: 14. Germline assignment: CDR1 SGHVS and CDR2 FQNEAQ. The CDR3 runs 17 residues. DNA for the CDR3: TGTGCCAGCAGCTCACTCCGGGTTAGCGGGGGTCCGGAGACCCAGTACTTC. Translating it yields CASSSLRVSGGPETQYF.

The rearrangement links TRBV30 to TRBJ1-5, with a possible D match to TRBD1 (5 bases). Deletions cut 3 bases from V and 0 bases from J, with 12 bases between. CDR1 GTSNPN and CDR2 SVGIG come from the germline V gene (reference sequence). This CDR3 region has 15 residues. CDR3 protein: CAWSRELSSNQPQHF. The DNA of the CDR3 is TGTGCCTGGAGCAGGGAACTTAGTAGCAATCAGCCCCAGCATTTT.

The CDR3 bases are TGCGCCAGCAGCTTAGACAGGGGGGAGACCCAGTACTTC. It codes for CASSLDRGETQYF. The V gene is TRBV5-1, the J gene TRBJ2-5; the match to TRBD1 covers 9 bases. Trimming removed 2 bases from V and 5 bases from J; junction bases left unmatched: 1. Germline-derived CDR1 and CDR2 are SGHRS and YFSETQ. This CDR3 comprises 13 residues.

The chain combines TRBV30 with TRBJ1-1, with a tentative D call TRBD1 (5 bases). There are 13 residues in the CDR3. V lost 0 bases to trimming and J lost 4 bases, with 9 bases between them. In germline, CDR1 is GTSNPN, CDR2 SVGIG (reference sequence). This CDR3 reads CAWSVDSATEAFF. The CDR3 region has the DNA TGTGCCTGGAGTGTCGACAGCGCCACTGAAGCTTTCTTT.

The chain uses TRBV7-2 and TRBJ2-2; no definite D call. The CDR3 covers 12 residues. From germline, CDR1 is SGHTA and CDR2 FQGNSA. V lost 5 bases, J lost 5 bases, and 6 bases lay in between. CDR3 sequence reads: CASSPRTGELFF. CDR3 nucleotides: TGTGCCAGCAGCCCCCGGACCGGGGAGCTGTTTTTT. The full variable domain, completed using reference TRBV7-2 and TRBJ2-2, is GAGVSQSPSNKVTEKGKDVELRCDPISGHTALYWYRQSLGQGLEFLIYFQGNSAPDKSGLPSDRFSAERTGGSVSTLTIQRTQQEDSAVYLCASSPRTGELFFGEGSRLTVL.

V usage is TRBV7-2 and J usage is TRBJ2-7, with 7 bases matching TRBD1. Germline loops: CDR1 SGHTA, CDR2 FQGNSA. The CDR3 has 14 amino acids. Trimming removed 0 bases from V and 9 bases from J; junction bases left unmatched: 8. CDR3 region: CASSLAPEGAGQYF. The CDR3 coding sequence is TGTGCCAGCAGCTTAGCGCCTGAGGGGGCCGGGCAGTACTTC.

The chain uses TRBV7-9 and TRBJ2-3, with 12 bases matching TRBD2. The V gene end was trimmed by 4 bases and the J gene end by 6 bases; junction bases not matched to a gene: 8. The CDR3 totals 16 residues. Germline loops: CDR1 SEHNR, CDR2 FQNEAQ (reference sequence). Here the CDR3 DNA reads TGTGCCAGCAGCTCGGGACTAGCGGGCCCTGAGGATACGCAGTATTTT. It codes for CASSSGLAGPEDTQYF.

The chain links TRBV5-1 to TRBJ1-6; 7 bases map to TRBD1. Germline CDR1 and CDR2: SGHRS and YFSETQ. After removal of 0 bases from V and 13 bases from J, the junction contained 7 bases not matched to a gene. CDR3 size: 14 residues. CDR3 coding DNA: TGCGCCAGCAGCTTGGGACAGGGCCCTTGGCCCCTCCACTTT. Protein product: CASSLGQGPWPLHF.

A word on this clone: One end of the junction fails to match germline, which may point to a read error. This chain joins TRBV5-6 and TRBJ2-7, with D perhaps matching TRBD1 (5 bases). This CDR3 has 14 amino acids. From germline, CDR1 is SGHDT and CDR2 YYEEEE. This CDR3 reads CAGSTGQGYHEQYF. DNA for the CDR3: TGTGCCGGCAGCACCGGGCAGGGTTACCACGAGCAGTACTTC.

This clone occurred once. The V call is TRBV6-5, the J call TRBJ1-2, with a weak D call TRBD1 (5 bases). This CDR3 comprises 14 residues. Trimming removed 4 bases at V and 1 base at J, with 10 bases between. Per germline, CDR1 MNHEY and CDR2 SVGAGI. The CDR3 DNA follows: TGTGCCAGCAGTTCCGCGACAGTTAACTATGGCTACACCTTC. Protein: CASSSATVNYGYTF.

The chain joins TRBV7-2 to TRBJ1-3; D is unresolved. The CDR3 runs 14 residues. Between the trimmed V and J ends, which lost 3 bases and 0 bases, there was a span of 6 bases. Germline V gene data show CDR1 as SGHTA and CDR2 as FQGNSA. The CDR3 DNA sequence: TGTGCCAGCAGCTTTTTCAGCTCTGGAAACACCATATATTTT. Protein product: CASSFFSSGNTIYF.

DNA of the CDR3: TGTGCCAGCAAACGCGGCGGGAAGTTAGCGGGGGGGGAGACCCAGTACTTC. Translation gives CASKRGGKLAGGETQYF. The chain combines TRBV28 with TRBJ2-5, with 11 bases matching TRBD2. The CDR3 extends over 17 amino acids. Germline V lookup: CDR1 MDHEN, CDR2 SYDVKM. V was pared by 7 bases and J by 5 bases, with 15 bases of the junction left unmatched.